The 29 T cell receptor beta chains listed next were all sequenced from one sample in a study of breast tumors, draining lymph nodes, adjacent tissues. From the multiplex PCR reads, TCRdb called clonotypes with MiXCR, one entry per CDR3 protein. Seen here are some 110,000 distinct CDR3 sequences, roughly 29% observed once, and the top ten hold approximately 5.4%. The lymph nodes were axillary draining lymph nodes from breast cancer patients. The sample was axillary lymph node tissue. These receptors all come from a female donor with breast cancer. Some clones in this sample may be carry-over from other donors' samples.

This clonotype was seen a few times. V and J are TRBV18 and TRBJ2-1, with D perhaps matching TRBD1 (6 bases). The V end was cut by 2 bases, the J end by 0 bases, with 17 bases between. This CDR3 region has 18 residues. The germline V gene has CDR1 KGHSH and CDR2 LQKENI. CDR3 in DNA: TGTGCCAGCTCACCAAGGTTAAAAACAGGGAGCTCCTACAATGAGCAGTTCTTC. As protein: CASSPRLKTGSSYNEQFF.

In its sample, this clonotype was seen many times. The V call is TRBV5-1, the J call TRBJ2-5, with D perhaps assigned TRBD1 or TRBD2 (5 bases each). CDR3 length: 14 amino acids. The ends were cut back, 1 base at V and 1 base at J, with 8 bases in the middle. Germline-derived CDR1 and CDR2 are SGHRS and YFSETQ. The CDR3 spells CASSLWGTQETQYF. The CDR3 bases are TGCGCCAGCAGCTTGTGGGGGACCCAAGAGACCCAGTACTTC. The entire variable domain, with the rest obtained from reference TRBV5-1 and TRBJ2-5, is as follows: KAGVTQTPRYLIKTRGQQVTLSCSPISGHRSVSWYQQTPGQGLQFLFEYFSETQRNKGNFPGRFSGRQFSNSRSEMNVSTLELGDSALYLCASSLWGTQETQYFGPGTRLLVL.

This clonotype was seen repeatedly, ten times or more. The chain employs TRBV6-1 and TRBJ2-7; D unclear. V was trimmed by 8 bases and J by 0 bases, leaving 8 bases between them. Per the germline V gene, CDR1 is MNHNS and CDR2 is SASEGT. The CDR3 runs 12 residues. The CDR3 sequence: CASVPPSYEQYF. In DNA form, the CDR3 reads TGTGCCAGCGTGCCCCCCTCCTACGAGCAGTACTTC.

The chain combines TRBV18 with TRBJ2-2; the match to TRBD2 covers 14 bases. With 2 bases clipped from V and 9 bases from J, the junction kept 5 bases outside the gene matches. Germline CDR1 KGHSH, CDR2 LQKENI. CDR3 size: 16 residues. Written as DNA, the CDR3 is TGTGCCAGCTCACCAGGGACTAGCGGGAGCAGGAGGGAGCTGTTTTTT. It encodes CASSPGTSGSRRELFF. Looking up the rest from reference TRBV18 and TRBJ2-2 gives the full variable domain: NAGVMQNPRHLVRRRGQEARLRCSPMKGHSHVYWYRQLPEEGLKFMVYLQKENIIDESGMPKERFSAEFPKEGPSILRIQQVVRGDSAAYFCASSPGTSGSRRELFFGEGSRLTVL.

In this sample, this clonotype turned up many times. V gene TRBV20-1 combines with J gene TRBJ2-1; D possibly uses TRBD1 or TRBD2 (7 bases each). V lost 7 bases, J lost 0 bases, and 16 bases lay in between. This CDR3 spans 15 amino acids. Germline-derived CDR1 and CDR2 are DFQATT and SNEGSKA (reference sequence). Here the CDR3 reads CSVQGGGSSYNEQFF. CDR3 nucleotides: TGCAGTGTTCAAGGGGGCGGGAGCTCCTACAATGAGCAGTTCTTC.

This clonotype was seen at least ten times. CDR3 coding DNA: TGCAGTGCCATGCCCCGGACTAGCGGTTTTTTTGGGACCCAGTACTTC. It is translated as CSAMPRTSGFFGTQYF. The chain has TRBV20-1 and TRBJ2-5; 10 bases are shared with TRBD2. Unmatched junction bases numbered 17, after V lost 6 bases and J lost 7 bases. The CDR3 runs 16 residues. Germline values: CDR1 DFQATT, CDR2 SNEGSKA (reference sequence).

This clonotype was seen ten or more times. The chain's CDR3 is CASSPQGAQSNQPQHF. The CDR3 DNA sequence: TGTGCCAGCAGTCCACAGGGGGCCCAGAGCAATCAGCCCCAGCATTTT. V gene TRBV6-1 combines with J gene TRBJ1-5; 9 nucleotides match TRBD1. V gave up 5 bases and J gave up 1 base; unmatched junction bases: 6. This CDR3 contains 16 residues. Germline lookup yields CDR1 MNHNS and CDR2 SASEGT.

This clonotype occurred many times. This chain links TRBV28 with TRBJ2-7, with TRBD1 matching 7 bases. CDR3 length: 14 residues. The germline gives CDR1 MDHEN, CDR2 SYDVKM. V dropped 7 bases and J dropped 0; count of bases not matched to a gene: 6. CDR3 nucleotide sequence: TGTGCCAGCAAATGGGCAGGGGGCTCCTACGAGCAGTACTTC. Its translation: CASKWAGGSYEQYF.

This clonotype came up many times. The genes are TRBV19 and TRBJ2-1, with TRBD1 matching 10 bases. The CDR3 runs to 14 residues. J was trimmed by 5 bases and V by 10 bases; bases with no gene match: 8. CDR1 LNHDA and CDR2 SQIVND come from the germline V gene (reference sequence). In DNA form, the CDR3 reads TGTGCCACCAGACAGGGGGCGGTGAACAATGAGCAGTTCTTC. It yields the protein CATRQGAVNNEQFF.

The rearrangement joins TRBV12-5 to TRBJ1-5, with D tentatively TRBD1 (5 bases). CDR1 is LGHNT and CDR2 is FRNRAP in the germline V gene. This CDR3 has 15 residues. V lost 2 bases, J lost 2 bases, and 10 bases lay in between. The CDR3: CASGLNVGGNQPQHF. In nucleotides, the CDR3 is TGTGCTAGTGGTTTGAACGTAGGGGGCAATCAGCCCCAGCATTTT.

This clonotype came up many times. The V call is TRBV11-3, the J call TRBJ2-3; D is unresolved. Germline CDR1 and CDR2: SGHNT and YENEEA. The CDR3 runs 14 residues. The ends were cut back, 6 bases at V and 0 bases at J, with 10 bases in the middle. CDR3 DNA sequence: TGTGCCAGCAGTTTTGGTGGAAGCACAGATACGCAGTATTTT. The encoded protein is CASSFGGSTDTQYF.

This clonotype showed up many times. This CDR3 is CASSQAWPTGTKGNTIYF. The CDR3 DNA reads TGCGCCAGCAGCCAAGCGTGGCCCACCGGGACGAAGGGAAACACCATATATTTT. The chain recombines TRBV4-1 with TRBJ1-3; possibly TRBD1 for D (5 bases). Germline V lookup: CDR1 MGHRA, CDR2 YSYEKL. The CDR3 loop spans 18 amino acids. V gave up 1 base and J gave up 4 bases, with 20 bases separating them.

This clonotype was recorded at least ten times. This chain joins TRBV5-6 and TRBJ1-2; 7 bases align to TRBD1. The CDR3 covers 14 residues. Germline values: CDR1 SGHDT, CDR2 YYEEEE. V trimming: 4 bases; J trimming: 4 bases; junction bases outside the gene matches: 7. The CDR3 region is CASSQGQPTYGYTF. CDR3 DNA sequence: TGTGCCAGCAGCCAGGGACAGCCAACCTATGGCTACACCTTC.

Details on this clonotype: A much larger clone differs by one base, so this may be a read error. This sequence joins TRBV5-4 and TRBJ1-4; unclear D gene. The germline V and J ends were trimmed by 1 base and 7 bases, with 11 bases remaining between them. The CDR3 runs to 14 residues. The germline CDR1 and CDR2 sequences are SGHNT and YYREEE (reference sequence). The CDR3 coding sequence is TGTGCCAGCAGCTTGCGGCAAAGCCCTGAAAAACTGTTTTTT. It translates to CASSLRQSPEKLFF. Looking up the rest from reference TRBV5-4 and TRBJ1-4 gives the full variable domain: ETGVTQSPTHLIKTRGQQVTLRCSSQSGHNTVSWYQQALGQGPQFIFQYYREEENGRGNFPPRFSGLQFPNYSSELNVNALELDDSALYLCASSLRQSPEKLFFGSGTQLSVL.

The table lists this clonotype with a few counts. This may come from a read error, since a much larger clone is one base off. The chain carries TRBV30 and TRBJ2-1; D is possibly TRBD2 (6 bases). The CDR3 runs to 15 residues. Per germline, CDR1 GTSNPN and CDR2 SVGIG (reference sequence). CDR3 bases: TGTGCCTGGAGTGTAGGCGGCGGGACGACAAATGGGCAGTTCTTC. Translating gives CAWSVGGGTTNGQFF.

Notes on this clonotype: A read error may be the cause here, since a much bigger clone is one base away. This chain links TRBV3-1 with TRBJ2-1, with 10 bases that match TRBD2. Per the germline V gene, CDR1 is LGHDT and CDR2 is YNNKEL (reference sequence). The CDR3 loop spans 15 amino acids. V trimming: 1 base; J trimming: 5 bases; junction bases outside the gene matches: 2. The CDR3 DNA sequence: TGTGCCAGCAGCCAAGGGACTAGCGGAGACAATGAGCAGTTCTTC. This translates into CASSQGTSGDNEQFF.

In this sample, this clonotype turned up many times. The chain joins TRBV5-6 to TRBJ1-2, with unresolved D. The germline V gene has CDR1 SGHDT and CDR2 YYEEEE. The CDR3 covers 14 residues. V was clipped by 5 bases and J by 4 bases, with 15 bases between them. DNA of the CDR3: TGTGCCAGCAGTTTAAATGGGTTGAGCTATGGCTACACCTTC. This codes for CASSLNGLSYGYTF. Full variable domain (missing parts from reference TRBV5-6 and TRBJ1-2): DAGVTQSPTHLIKTRGQQVTLRCSPKSGHDTVSWYQQALGQGPQFIFQYYEEEERQRGNFPDRFSGHQFPNYSSELNVNALLLGDSALYLCASSLNGLSYGYTFGSGTRLTVV.

This clonotype was counted at least ten times. This rearrangement joins TRBV13 to TRBJ2-7; possibly TRBD2 for D (6 bases). CDR1 is PRHDT, CDR2 FYEKMQ, per germline (reference sequence). V gave up 3 bases and J gave up 1 base, with 16 bases separating them. The CDR3 contains 16 residues. The CDR3 protein is CASSFGGSAGSYEQYF. The CDR3 DNA is TGTGCCAGCAGCTTCGGCGGAAGTGCGGGATCCTACGAGCAGTACTTC.

The gene calls are TRBV5-1 and TRBJ1-4, with D tentatively TRBD1 (5 bases). CDR1 SGHRS and CDR2 YFSETQ come from the germline V gene. This CDR3 region has 14 residues. V was trimmed by 4 bases and J by 4 bases, leaving 11 bases between them. The CDR3 sequence is CASSEQGVNEKLFF. DNA of the CDR3: TGCGCCAGCAGCGAACAAGGGGTTAATGAAAAACTGTTTTTT. Full variable domain (outside the CDR3, taken from reference TRBV5-1 and TRBJ1-4): KAGVTQTPRYLIKTRGQQVTLSCSPISGHRSVSWYQQTPGQGLQFLFEYFSETQRNKGNFPGRFSGRQFSNSRSEMNVSTLELGDSALYLCASSEQGVNEKLFFGSGTQLSVL.

This clonotype occurred many times. The chain recombines TRBV28 with TRBJ2-7; D is tentatively TRBD1 or TRBD2 (5 bases each). CDR3 size: 14 residues. V was pared by 6 bases and J by 0 bases, with 12 bases between. CDR1 MDHEN and CDR2 SYDVKM come from the germline V gene. CDR3 DNA: TGTGCCAGCAGGGGGACGAGGAGCTCCTACGAGCAGTACTTC. Translation: CASRGTRSSYEQYF.

This clonotype was found many times. This chain connects TRBV25-1 to TRBJ2-6, with unresolved D. Looked up from germline, CDR1 is MGHDK and CDR2 is SYGVNS. The V gene lost 1 base and the J gene lost 0 bases, with 13 bases spanning the gap. The CDR3 extends over 18 amino acids. The CDR3 loop reads CASSESLGGSSGANVLTF. CDR3 nucleotide sequence: TGTGCCAGCAGTGAATCTCTGGGCGGAAGCTCTGGGGCCAACGTCCTGACTTTC.

V and J are TRBV7-9 and TRBJ1-5; D gene uncertain. The germline V gene has CDR1 SEHNR and CDR2 FQNEAQ (reference sequence). V was pared by 1 base and J by 1 base, with 5 bases between. The CDR3 runs 14 residues. As DNA, the CDR3 is TGTGCCAGCAGCTTAGAGATGAGCAATCAGCCCCAGCATTTT. This sequence encodes CASSLEMSNQPQHF.

Of note for this clonotype: This may be a read error, as it is one base from a much larger clone. The genes are TRBV27 and TRBJ1-2; D gene uncertain. Germline-derived CDR1 and CDR2 are MNHEY and SMNVEV (reference sequence). V lost 10 bases and J lost 0, with 12 bases in between. CDR3 size: 13 residues. The chain's CDR3 is CANRLGSNYGYTF. DNA for the CDR3: TGTGCCAACAGACTGGGTTCTAACTATGGCTACACCTTC.

The chain combines TRBV5-1 with TRBJ2-5, with 9 bases fitting TRBD2. CDR3 size: 17 residues. The germline V gene has CDR1 SGHRS and CDR2 YFSETQ. Unmatched junction bases numbered 15, after V lost 4 bases and J lost 5 bases. The CDR3 DNA is TGCGCCAGCAGCCTTCAACCCGCTAGCGGGGCGATGGAGACCCAGTACTTC. This encodes CASSLQPASGAMETQYF.

This clonotype was counted at least ten times. The chain uses TRBV6-5 and TRBJ1-6; TRBD1 agrees at 9 bases. Germline-derived CDR1 and CDR2 are MNHEY and SVGAGI. The CDR3 runs 15 residues. J gave up 7 bases and V 5 bases, and 6 bases lay outside the gene matches. CDR3 amino acids: CASSPQGASNSPLHF. The DNA of the CDR3 is TGTGCCAGCAGTCCACAGGGGGCCTCAAATTCACCCCTCCACTTT.

The table lists this clonotype with a few counts. A read error may explain this, as a much larger clone is one base away. This rearrangement joins TRBV7-3 to TRBJ2-1; TRBD1 matches 9 bases. This CDR3 has 15 residues. CDR1 is SGHTA and CDR2 is FQGTGA in the germline V gene. CDR3 DNA: TGTGCCAGCAGCGAGAGACAGGGGGTCTACAATGAGCAGCTCTTC. Translation gives CASSERQGVYNEQLF.

This clonotype was counted many times. The chain carries TRBV5-1 and TRBJ2-5, with a tentative D call TRBD1 (5 bases). The CDR3 covers 14 residues. Germline V lookup: CDR1 SGHRS, CDR2 YFSETQ. V was trimmed by 0 bases and J by 8 bases, leaving 14 bases between them. CDR3 sequence reads: CASSLEQVLDTQYF. The CDR3 DNA reads as TGCGCCAGCAGCTTGGAACAGGTCTTGGACACCCAGTACTTC.

This chain uses TRBV5-4 with TRBJ1-4, with TRBD1 matching over 7 bases. Germline V gives CDR1 SGHNT, CDR2 YYREEE (reference sequence). This CDR3 has 14 amino acids. V lost 4 bases to trimming and J lost 5 bases; unmatched junction nucleotides: 5. The CDR3 nucleotides read TGTGCCAGCAGCCCCGGGACAGAGAATGAAAAACTGTTTTTT. It encodes CASSPGTENEKLFF.

This clonotype has at least ten counts. The CDR3 reads CASSQATGGASYGYTF. CDR3 DNA sequence: TGTGCCAGCAGCCAAGCTACAGGGGGCGCAAGCTATGGCTACACCTTC. This sequence joins TRBV4-2 and TRBJ1-2, with 9 bases aligning to TRBD1. J lost 4 bases, V lost 1 base, and 7 bases had no gene match. CDR3 size: 16 residues. The germline V gene has CDR1 LGHNA and CDR2 YNFKEQ.